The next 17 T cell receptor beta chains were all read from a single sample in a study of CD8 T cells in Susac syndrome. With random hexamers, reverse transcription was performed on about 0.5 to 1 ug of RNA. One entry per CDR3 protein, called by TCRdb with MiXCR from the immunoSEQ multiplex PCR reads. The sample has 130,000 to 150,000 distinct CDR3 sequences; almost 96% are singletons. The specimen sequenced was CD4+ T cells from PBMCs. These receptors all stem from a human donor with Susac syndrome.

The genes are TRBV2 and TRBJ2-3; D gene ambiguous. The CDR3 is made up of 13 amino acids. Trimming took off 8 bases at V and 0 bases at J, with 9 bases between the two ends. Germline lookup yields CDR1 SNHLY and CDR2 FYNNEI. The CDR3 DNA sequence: TGTGCCAGCTTTAGCCATAGCACAGATACGCAGTATTTT. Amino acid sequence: CASFSHSTDTQYF. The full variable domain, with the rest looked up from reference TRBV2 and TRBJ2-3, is EPEVTQTPSHQVTQMGQEVILRCVPISNHLYFYWYRQILGQKVEFLVSFYNNEISEKSEIFDDQFSVERPDGSNFTLKIRSTKLEDSAMYFCASFSHSTDTQYFGPGTRLTVL.

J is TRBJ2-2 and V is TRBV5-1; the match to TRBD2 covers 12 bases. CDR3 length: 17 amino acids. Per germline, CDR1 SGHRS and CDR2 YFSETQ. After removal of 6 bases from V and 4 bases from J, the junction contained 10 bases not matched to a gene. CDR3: CASNPRTSGASTGELFF. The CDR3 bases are TGCGCCAGCAACCCCCGGACTAGCGGGGCGTCCACCGGGGAGCTGTTTTTT.

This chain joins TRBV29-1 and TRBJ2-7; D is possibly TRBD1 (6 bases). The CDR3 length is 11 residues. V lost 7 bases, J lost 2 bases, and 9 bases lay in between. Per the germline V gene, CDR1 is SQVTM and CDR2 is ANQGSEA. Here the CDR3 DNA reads TGCAGCGGCAGGGGTACCTACGAGCAGTACTTC. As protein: CSGRGTYEQYF.

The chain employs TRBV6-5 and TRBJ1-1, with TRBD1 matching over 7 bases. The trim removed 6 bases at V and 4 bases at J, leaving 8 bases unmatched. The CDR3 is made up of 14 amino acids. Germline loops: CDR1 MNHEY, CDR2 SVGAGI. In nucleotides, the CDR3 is TGTGCCAGCAGCTCGACAGGGAGGCTCACTGAAGCTTTCTTT. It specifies CASSSTGRLTEAFF.

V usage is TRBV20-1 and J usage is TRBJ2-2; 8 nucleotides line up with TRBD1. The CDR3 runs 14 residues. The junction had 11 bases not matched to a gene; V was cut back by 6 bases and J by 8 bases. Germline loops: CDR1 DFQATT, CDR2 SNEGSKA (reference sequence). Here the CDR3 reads CSATDRGVGGELFF. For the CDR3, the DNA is TGCAGTGCGACAGACAGGGGCGTCGGGGGGGAGCTGTTTTTT.

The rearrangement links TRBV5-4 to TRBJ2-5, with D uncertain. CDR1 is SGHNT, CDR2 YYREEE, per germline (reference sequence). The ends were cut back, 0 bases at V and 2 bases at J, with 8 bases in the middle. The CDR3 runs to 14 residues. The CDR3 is CASSLANGQETQYF. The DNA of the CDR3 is TGTGCCAGCAGCTTGGCCAACGGACAAGAGACCCAGTACTTC.

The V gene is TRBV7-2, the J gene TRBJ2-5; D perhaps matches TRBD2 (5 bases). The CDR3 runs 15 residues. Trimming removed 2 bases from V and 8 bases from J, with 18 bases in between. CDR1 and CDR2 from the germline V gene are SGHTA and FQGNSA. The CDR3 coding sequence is TGTGCCAGCAGCTTAACCGTCGTCGGAGGTCGTACCCAGTACTTC. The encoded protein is CASSLTVVGGRTQYF.

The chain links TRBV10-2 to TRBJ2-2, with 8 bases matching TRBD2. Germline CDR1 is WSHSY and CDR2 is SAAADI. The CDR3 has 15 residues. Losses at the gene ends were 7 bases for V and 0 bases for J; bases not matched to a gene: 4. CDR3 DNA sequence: TGCGCCAGCACCCCTAGCGGGCCGAACACCGGGGAGCTGTTTTTT. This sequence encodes CASTPSGPNTGELFF.

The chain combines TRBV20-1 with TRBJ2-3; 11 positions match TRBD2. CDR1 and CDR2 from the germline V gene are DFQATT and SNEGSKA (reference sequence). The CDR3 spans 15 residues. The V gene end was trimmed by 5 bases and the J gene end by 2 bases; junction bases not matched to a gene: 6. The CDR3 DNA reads TGCAGTGCTGTGGGGACTAGCGGTTACACAGATACGCAGTATTTT. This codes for CSAVGTSGYTDTQYF.

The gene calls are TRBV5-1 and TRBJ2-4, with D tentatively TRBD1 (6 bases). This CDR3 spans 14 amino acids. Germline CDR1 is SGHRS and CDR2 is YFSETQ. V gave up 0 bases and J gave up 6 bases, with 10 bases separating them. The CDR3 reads CASSLAGAGNIQYF. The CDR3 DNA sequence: TGCGCCAGCAGCTTGGCAGGGGCTGGAAACATTCAGTACTTC.

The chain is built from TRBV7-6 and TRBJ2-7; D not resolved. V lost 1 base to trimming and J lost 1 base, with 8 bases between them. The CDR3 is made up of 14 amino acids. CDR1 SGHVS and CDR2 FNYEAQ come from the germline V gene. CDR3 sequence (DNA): TGTGCCAGCAGCTTAGAGGGCAGGTCCTACGAGCAGTACTTC. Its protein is CASSLEGRSYEQYF.

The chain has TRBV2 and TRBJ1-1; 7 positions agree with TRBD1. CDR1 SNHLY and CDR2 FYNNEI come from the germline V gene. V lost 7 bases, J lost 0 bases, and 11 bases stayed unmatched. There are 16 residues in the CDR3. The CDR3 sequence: CASTSTTGALNTEAFF. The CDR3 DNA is TGTGCCAGCACCTCCACAACAGGGGCCCTGAACACTGAAGCTTTCTTT. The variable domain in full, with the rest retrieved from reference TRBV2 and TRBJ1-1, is EPEVTQTPSHQVTQMGQEVILRCVPISNHLYFYWYRQILGQKVEFLVSFYNNEISEKSEIFDDQFSVERPDGSNFTLKIRSTKLEDSAMYFCASTSTTGALNTEAFFGQGTRLTVV.

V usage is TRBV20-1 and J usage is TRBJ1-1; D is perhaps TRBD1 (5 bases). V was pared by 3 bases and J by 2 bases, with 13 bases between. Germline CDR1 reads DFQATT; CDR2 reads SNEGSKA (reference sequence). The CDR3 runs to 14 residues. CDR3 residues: CSASSRVVNTEAFF. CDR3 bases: TGCAGTGCTAGTTCCAGGGTCGTAAACACTGAAGCTTTCTTT.

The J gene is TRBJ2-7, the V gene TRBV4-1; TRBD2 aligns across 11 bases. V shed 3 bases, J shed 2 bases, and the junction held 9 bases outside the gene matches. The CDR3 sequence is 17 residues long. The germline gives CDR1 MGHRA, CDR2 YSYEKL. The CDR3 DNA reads TGCGCCAGCAGCCATCAAAGGGGGACTAGCGGCACCTACGAGCAGTACTTC. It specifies CASSHQRGTSGTYEQYF.

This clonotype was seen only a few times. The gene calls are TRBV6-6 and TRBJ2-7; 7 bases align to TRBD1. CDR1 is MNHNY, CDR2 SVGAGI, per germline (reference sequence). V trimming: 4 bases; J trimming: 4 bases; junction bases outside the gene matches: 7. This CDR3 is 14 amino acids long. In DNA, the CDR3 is TGTGCCAGCAGTTCCCAAGGGGGCGGGTACGAGCAGTACTTC. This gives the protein CASSSQGGGYEQYF.

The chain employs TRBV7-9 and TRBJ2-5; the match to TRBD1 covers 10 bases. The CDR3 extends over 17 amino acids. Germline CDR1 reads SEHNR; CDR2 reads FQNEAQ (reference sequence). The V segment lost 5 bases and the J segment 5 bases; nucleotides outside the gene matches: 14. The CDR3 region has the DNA TGTGCCAGCAGCGTCGAGGGACAGGGGTCGGGAGGGGAGACCCAGTACTTC. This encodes CASSVEGQGSGGETQYF.

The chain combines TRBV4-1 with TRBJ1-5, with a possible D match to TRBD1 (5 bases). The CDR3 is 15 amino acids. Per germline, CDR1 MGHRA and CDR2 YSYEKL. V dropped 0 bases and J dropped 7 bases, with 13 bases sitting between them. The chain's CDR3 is CASSQERGDRQPQHF. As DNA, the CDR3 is TGCGCCAGCAGCCAAGAACGAGGGGATAGGCAGCCCCAGCATTTT.